The 5 T cell receptor delta chains in this list originate from one sample, sequenced in a study of gamma-delta chains in newborns, infants, children (dated by TCRdb to the late 2010s). Sequencing used an Illumina MiSeq. Public reads were reanalyzed in TCRdb with CATT, and rows carrying the same DNA were merged afterwards. Here the sample has about 5,300 delta-chain clones; roughly 18% occur a single time. 5.2% of the sample belongs to the ten largest clones. Sequencing was carried out using blood. These receptors were obtained from a child who was a newborn, infant or young child, either healthy, febrile or measles-vaccinated (not recorded which).

V is TRDV2 and J is TRDJ3, with D perhaps matching TRDD3 (5 bases). There are 20 residues in the CDR3. CDR1 and CDR2 from the germline V gene are GEAIGNYY and EKD. V lost 0 bases and J 0 bases, leaving 17 bases between the germline ends. CDR3 in amino acids: CACDTLRLELGSWDTRQMFF. Here the CDR3 DNA reads TGTGCCTGTGACACCCTAAGACTGGAATTAGGCTCCTGGGACACCCGACAGATGTTTTTC.

A few counts support this clone. Additional DNA sequences in this sample encode the identical CDR3. The genes are TRDV2 and TRDJ2; 12 bases fit TRDD3. CDR3 length: 15 residues. V shed 2 bases, J shed 6 bases, and the junction held 3 bases outside the gene matches. The V gene's germline CDR1 is GEAIGNYY and CDR2 EKD. The CDR3 nucleotides read TGTGCCTGTGACAAGCTGGGGGATACGCCAGCACAACTCTTCTTT. Amino acids: CACDKLGDTPAQLFF.

Only one count was recorded for this clone. At one of its ends the junction is not consistent with the germline gene, which may arise from a read error. This chain uses TRDV2 with TRDJ3; TRDD3 matches at 7 bases. TCRdb supplies no J gene; here it was assigned by aligning the nucleotide sequence to germline. CDR3 length equals 22 residues. Germline V lookup: CDR1 GEAIGNYY, CDR2 EKD. This CDR3 is CACDVVLGGATGSSWDTRKMFF. CDR3 DNA sequence: TGTGCCTGTGACGTCGTACTTGGGGGAGCCACCGGGAGCTCCTGGGACACCCGAAAGATGTTTTTC.

This clone was recorded once. The V and J genes are TRDV1 and TRDJ1; 7 bases align to TRDD3. The J gene was not available in TCRdb and was assigned here by matching the DNA to germline segments. Germline V gene data show CDR1 as TSWWSYY and CDR2 as QGS. V dropped 0 bases and J dropped 0; count of bases not matched to a gene: 16. The CDR3 runs to 20 residues. The CDR3 nucleotides read TGTGCTCTTGGGGAACTACCACAAAGTACTGGGGAATCGTACACCGATAAACTCATCTTT. Its protein is CALGELPQSTGESYTDKLIF.

Comment on this clone: A read error may produce the germline difference seen at one junction end. This rearrangement joins TRDV2 to TRDJ3; the D gene is possibly TRDD3 (6 bases). No J segment appears in TCRdb, so it was assigned here by matching the sequence to germline. CDR1 is GEAIGNYY, CDR2 EKD, per germline. This CDR3 is 21 amino acids long. Written as DNA, the CDR3 is TGTGCCTGTGACCCCGCACGGGGTGGGGGTCAGAGCTCCTGGGACACCCGAAAGATGTTTTTC. This sequence encodes CACDPARGGGQSSWDTRKMFF.